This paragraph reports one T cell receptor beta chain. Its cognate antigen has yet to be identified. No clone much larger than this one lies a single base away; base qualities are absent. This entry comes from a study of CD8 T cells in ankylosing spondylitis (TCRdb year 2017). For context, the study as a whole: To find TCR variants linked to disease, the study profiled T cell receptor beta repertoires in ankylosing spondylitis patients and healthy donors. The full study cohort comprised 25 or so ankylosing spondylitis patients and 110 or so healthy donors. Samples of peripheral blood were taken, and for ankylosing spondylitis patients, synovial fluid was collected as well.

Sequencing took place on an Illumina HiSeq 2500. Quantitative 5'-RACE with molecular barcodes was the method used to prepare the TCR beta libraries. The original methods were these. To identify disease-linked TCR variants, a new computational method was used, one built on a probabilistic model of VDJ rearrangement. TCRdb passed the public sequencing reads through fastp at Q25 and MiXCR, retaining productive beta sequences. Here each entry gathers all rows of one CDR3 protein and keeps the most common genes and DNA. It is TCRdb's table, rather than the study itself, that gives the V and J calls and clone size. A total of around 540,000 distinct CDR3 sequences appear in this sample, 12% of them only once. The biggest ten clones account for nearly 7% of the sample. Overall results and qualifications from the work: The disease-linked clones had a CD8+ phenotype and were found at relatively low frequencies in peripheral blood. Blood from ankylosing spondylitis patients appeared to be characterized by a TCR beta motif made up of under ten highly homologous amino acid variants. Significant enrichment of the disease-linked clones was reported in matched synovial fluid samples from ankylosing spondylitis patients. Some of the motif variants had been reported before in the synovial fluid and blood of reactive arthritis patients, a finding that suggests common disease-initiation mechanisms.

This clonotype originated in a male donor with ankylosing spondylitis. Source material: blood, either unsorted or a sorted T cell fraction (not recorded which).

The sequence in DNA is TGTGCCAGCTCACCAATGGGACAGGGGTACTACGAGCAGTACTTC. It translates to CASSPMGQGYYEQYF. The chain links TRBV18 with TRBJ2-7, with 10 bases aligning to TRBD1. Including the terminal cysteine and phenylalanine, the CDR3 comprises 15 residues. Of the read, only the CDR3 DNA is kept; its 45 bases are in frame from base 1. V ends up 2 bases short and J 3 bases short, with an unmatched junction base count of 4. Via the germline V gene, CDR1 is KGHSH and CDR2 LQKENI.